This T cell receptor (beta chain) was captured by sequencing in a study of CD8 T cells in ankylosing spondylitis. This clonotype was counted ten times or more. Its antigen is unidentified. Generation of TCR beta libraries employed quantitative 5'-RACE incorporating molecular barcodes. TCRdb used MiXCR to reprocess the 5' RACE reads, holding one entry per CDR3 protein. The table includes about 540,000 distinct CDR3 sequences, about an eighth detected once. Whole-study findings and limits: Reportedly, significant enrichment of disease-linked clones occurred in matched ankylosing spondylitis synovial fluid. Peripheral blood held disease-linked clones only at relatively low frequency, and these were CD8+. Reports of some motif variants in reactive arthritis synovial fluid and blood predate this one. One TCR beta motif, made up of several highly homologous variants, appeared characteristic of ankylosing spondylitis blood.

The V gene lost 5 bases and the J gene lost 5 bases, with 21 bases spanning the gap. Germline CDR1 MDHEN, CDR2 SYDVKM. This CDR3 has 16 amino acids. The sample consisted of blood, either unsorted or a sorted T cell fraction (not recorded which). V usage is TRBV28 and J usage is TRBJ1-1, with D possibly being TRBD1 (5 bases). The TCR originated in a male donor with ankylosing spondylitis. The CDR3 loop reads CASSQIGAGDRTEAFF. In nucleotides, the CDR3 is TGTGCCAGCAGTCAAATAGGGGCAGGTGATCGGACTGAAGCTTTCTTT.